This T cell receptor beta chain is drawn from a study of blood T cell repertoires in COVID-19. Assay used: immunoSEQ multiplex PCR; TCRdb lists only in-frame clones, some missing. Among 95,000 to 150,000 clones, roughly 80% were seen once, and the ten largest hold 12%. The CDR3 has 11 residues. Germline CDR1 DFQATT, CDR2 SNEGSKA (reference sequence). V was trimmed by 6 bases and J by 10 bases, leaving 15 bases between them. The chain has TRBV20-1 and TRBJ1-1; a weak D match, TRBD1 (5 bases). This TCR was sampled from a human donor in a cohort sampled during active COVID-19. The sample taken for sequencing was peripheral blood. The CDR3 protein is CSAGGEVRAFF. For the CDR3, the DNA is TGCAGTGCCGGGGGGGAGGTTCGAGCTTTCTTT.